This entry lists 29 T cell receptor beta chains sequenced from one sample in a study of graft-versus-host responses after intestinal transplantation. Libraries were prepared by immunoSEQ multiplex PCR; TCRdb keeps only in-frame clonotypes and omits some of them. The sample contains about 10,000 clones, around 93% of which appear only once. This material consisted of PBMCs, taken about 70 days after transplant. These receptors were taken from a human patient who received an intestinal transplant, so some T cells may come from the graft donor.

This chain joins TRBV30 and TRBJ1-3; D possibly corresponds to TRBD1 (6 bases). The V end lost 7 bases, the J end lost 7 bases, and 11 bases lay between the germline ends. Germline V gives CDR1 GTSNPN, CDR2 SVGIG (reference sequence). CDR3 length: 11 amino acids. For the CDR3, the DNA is TGTGCCTTCACCAGGGGTAACACCATATATTTT. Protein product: CAFTRGNTIYF. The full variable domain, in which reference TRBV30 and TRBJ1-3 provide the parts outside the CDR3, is SQTIHQWPATLVQPVGSPLSLECTVEGTSNPNLYWYRQAAGRGLQLLFYSVGIGQISSEVPQNLSASRPQDRQFILSSKKLLLSDSGFYLCAFTRGNTIYFGEGSWLTVV.

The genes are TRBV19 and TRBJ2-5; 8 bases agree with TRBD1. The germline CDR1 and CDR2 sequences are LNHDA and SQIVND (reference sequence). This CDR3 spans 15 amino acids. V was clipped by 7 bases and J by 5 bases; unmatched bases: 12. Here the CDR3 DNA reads TGTGCCAGTATGAGGTTCGGACAGGGAAGCGAGACCCAGTACTTC. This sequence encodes CASMRFGQGSETQYF.

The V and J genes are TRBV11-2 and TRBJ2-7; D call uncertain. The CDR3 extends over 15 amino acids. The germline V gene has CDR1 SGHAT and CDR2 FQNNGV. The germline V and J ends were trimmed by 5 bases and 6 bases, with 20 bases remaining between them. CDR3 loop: CASSPDLVRMGEQYF. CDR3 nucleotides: TGTGCCAGCAGCCCTGACTTGGTGAGGATGGGCGAGCAGTACTTC.

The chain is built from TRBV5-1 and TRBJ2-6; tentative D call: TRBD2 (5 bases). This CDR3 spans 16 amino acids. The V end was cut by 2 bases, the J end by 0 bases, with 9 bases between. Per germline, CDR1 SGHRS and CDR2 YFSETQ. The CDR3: CASSLSGSSGANVLTF. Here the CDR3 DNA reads TGCGCCAGCAGCTTAAGCGGAAGCTCTGGGGCCAACGTCCTGACTTTC.

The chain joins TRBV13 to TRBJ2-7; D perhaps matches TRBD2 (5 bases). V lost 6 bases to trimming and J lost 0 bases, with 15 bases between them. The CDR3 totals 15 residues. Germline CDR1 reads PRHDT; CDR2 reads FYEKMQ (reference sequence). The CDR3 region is CASRTRGSISYEQYF. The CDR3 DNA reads TGTGCCAGCAGAACCCGGGGTTCGATCTCCTACGAGCAGTACTTC.

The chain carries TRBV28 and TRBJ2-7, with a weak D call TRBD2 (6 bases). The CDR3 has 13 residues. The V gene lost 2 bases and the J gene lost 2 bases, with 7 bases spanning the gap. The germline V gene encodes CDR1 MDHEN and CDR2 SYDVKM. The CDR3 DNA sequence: TGTGCCAGCAGTTTAGCTAGCGCCTACGAGCAGTACTTC. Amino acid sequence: CASSLASAYEQYF.

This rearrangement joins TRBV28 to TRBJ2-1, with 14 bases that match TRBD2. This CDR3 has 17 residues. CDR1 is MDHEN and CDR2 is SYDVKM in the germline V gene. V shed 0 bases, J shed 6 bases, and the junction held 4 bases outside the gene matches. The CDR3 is CASSLWGGTSGSNEQFF. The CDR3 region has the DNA TGTGCCAGCAGTTTATGGGGGGGGACTAGCGGGAGCAATGAGCAGTTCTTC.

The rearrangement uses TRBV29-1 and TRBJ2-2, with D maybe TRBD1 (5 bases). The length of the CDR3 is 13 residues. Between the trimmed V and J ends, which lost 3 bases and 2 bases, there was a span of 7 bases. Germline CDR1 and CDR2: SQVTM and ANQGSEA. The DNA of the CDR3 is TGCAGCGTTGATCAGGGAAACACCGGGGAGCTGTTTTTT. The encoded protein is CSVDQGNTGELFF.

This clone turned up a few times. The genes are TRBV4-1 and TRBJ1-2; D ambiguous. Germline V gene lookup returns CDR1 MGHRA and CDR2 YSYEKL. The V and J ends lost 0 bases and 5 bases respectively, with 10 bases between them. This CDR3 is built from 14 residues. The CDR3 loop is CASSQDAGRYGYTF. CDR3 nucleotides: TGCGCCAGCAGCCAAGATGCCGGGAGGTATGGCTACACCTTC.

CDR3 nucleotides: TGTGCCAGCAGTTTTGCGGGGCAACTCACTGAAGCTTTCTTT. The encoded protein is CASSFAGQLTEAFF. The chain recombines TRBV27 with TRBJ1-1; a weak D match, TRBD1 (5 bases). With 3 bases removed from V and 4 bases from J, the gap between germline ends came to 12 bases. Germline V CDR1 and CDR2: MNHEY, SMNVEV (reference sequence). The CDR3 has 14 amino acids.

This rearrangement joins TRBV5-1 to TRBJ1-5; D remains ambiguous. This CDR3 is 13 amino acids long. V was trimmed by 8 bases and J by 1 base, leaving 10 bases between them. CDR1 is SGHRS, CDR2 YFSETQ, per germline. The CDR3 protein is CARGNDSNQPQHF. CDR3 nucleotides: TGCGCCAGGGGCAATGACAGCAATCAGCCCCAGCATTTT.

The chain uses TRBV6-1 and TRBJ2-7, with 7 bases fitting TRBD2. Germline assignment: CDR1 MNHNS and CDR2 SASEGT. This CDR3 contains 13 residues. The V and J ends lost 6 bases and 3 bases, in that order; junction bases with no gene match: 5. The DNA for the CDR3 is TGTGCCAGCAGCCCCAGCGGGAACTACGAGCAGTACTTC. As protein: CASSPSGNYEQYF.

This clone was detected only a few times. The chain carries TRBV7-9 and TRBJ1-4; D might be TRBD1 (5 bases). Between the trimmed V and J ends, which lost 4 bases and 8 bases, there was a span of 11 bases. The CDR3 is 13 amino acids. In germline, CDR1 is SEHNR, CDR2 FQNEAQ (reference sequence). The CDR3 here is CASSYGGREKLFF. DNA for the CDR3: TGTGCCAGCAGCTACGGGGGTCGGGAAAAACTGTTTTTT.

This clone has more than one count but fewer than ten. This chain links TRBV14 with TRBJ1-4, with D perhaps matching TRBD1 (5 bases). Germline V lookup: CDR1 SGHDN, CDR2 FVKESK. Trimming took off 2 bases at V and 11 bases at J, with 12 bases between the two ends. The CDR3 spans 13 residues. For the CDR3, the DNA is TGTGCCAGCAGCCAATACGGGGGGAGGAAACTGTTTTTT. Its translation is CASSQYGGRKLFF.

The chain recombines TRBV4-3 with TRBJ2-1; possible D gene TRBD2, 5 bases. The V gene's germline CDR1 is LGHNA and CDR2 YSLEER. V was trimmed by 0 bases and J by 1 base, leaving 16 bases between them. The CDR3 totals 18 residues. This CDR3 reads CASSQDWFRRASYNEQFF. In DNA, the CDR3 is TGCGCCAGCAGCCAAGATTGGTTCAGGCGGGCATCCTACAATGAGCAGTTCTTC.

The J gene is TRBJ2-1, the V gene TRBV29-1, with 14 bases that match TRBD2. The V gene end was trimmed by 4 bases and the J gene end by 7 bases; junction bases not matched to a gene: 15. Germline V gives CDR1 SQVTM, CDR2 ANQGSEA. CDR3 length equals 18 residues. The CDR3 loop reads CSVGERGLAGGSRNEQFF. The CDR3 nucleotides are TGCAGCGTTGGGGAGCGTGGACTAGCGGGAGGCTCGAGGAATGAGCAGTTCTTC.

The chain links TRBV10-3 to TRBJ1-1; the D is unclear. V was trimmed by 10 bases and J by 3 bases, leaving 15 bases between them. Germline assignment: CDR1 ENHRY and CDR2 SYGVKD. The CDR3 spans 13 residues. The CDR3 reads CANGRTRYTEAFF. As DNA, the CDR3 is TGTGCCAACGGACGGACGCGGTACACTGAAGCTTTCTTT.

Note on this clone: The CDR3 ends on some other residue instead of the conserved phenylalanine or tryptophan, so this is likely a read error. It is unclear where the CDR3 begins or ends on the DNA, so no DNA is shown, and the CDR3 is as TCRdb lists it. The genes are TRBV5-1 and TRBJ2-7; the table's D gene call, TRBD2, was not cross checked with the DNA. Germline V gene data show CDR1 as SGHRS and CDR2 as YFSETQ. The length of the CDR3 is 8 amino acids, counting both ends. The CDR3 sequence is CASSLGQY.

DNA of the CDR3: TGCGCCAGCAGTGAGTCCATGGACGGGTCCTACGAGCAGTACTTC. It is translated as CASSESMDGSYEQYF. The chain couples TRBV10-2 to TRBJ2-7; no reliable D call. CDR1 and CDR2 (germline): WSHSY, SAAADI. V lost 0 bases and J 1 base, leaving 10 bases between the germline ends. The CDR3 is 15 amino acids.

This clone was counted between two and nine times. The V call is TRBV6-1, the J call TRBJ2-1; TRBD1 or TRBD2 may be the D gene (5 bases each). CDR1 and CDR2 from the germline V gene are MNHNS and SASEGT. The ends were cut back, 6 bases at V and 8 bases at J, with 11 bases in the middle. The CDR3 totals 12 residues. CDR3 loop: CASRALGDEQFF. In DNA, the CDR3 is TGTGCCAGCAGAGCCCTGGGGGATGAGCAGTTCTTC.

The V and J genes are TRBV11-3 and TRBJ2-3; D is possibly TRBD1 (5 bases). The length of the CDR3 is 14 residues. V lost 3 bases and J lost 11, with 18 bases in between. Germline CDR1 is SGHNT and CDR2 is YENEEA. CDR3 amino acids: CASSFGANQGMQYF. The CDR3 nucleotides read TGTGCCAGCAGCTTCGGAGCAAATCAGGGAATGCAGTATTTT.

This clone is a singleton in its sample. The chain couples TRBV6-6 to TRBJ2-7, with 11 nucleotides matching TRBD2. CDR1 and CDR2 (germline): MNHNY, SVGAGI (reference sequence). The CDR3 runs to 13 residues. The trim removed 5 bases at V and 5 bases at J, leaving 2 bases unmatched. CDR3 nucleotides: TGTGCCAGCAGTGTACTAGCGGGAGACGAGCAGTACTTC. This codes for CASSVLAGDEQYF.

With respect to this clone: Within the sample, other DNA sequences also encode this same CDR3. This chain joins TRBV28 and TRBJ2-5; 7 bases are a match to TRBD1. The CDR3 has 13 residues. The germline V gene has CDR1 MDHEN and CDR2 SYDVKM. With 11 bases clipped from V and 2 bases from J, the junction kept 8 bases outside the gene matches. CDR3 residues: CAGGHRGQETQYF. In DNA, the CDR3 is TGTGCCGGCGGGCACAGGGGTCAAGAGACCCAGTACTTC.

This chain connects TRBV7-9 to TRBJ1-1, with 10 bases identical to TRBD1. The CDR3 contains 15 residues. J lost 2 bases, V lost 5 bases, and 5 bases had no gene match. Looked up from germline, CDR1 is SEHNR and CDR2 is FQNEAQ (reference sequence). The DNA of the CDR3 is TGTGCCAGCAGCCCGGGACAGGGGAAAAACACTGAAGCTTTCTTT. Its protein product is CASSPGQGKNTEAFF.

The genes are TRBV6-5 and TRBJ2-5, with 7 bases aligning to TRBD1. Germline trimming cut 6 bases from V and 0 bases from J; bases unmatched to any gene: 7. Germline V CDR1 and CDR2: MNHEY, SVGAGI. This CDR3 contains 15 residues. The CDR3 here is CASSQGDSYQETQYF. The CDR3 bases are TGTGCCAGCAGCCAAGGGGACAGCTACCAAGAGACCCAGTACTTC.

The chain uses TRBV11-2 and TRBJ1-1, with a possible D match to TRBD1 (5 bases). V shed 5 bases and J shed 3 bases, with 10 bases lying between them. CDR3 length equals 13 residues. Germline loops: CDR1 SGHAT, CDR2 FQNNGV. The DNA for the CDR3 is TGTGCCAGCAGCCTGGGGGTATACACTGAAGCTTTCTTT. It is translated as CASSLGVYTEAFF.

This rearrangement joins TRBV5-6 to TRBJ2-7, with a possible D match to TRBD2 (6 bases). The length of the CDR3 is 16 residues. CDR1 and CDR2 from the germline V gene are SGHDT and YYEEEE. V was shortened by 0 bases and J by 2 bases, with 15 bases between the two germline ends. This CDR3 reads CASSLVSGLNPYEQYF. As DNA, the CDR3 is TGTGCCAGCAGCTTGGTAAGCGGGCTGAACCCCTACGAGCAGTACTTC. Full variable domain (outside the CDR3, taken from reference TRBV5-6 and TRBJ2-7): DAGVTQSPTHLIKTRGQQVTLRCSPKSGHDTVSWYQQALGQGPQFIFQYYEEEERQRGNFPDRFSGHQFPNYSSELNVNALLLGDSALYLCASSLVSGLNPYEQYFGPGTRLTVT.

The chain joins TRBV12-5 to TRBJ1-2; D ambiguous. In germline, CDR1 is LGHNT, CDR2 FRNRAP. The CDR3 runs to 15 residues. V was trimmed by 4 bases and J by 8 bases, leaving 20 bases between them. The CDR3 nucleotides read TGTGCTAGTGGTTCAACGATAGACGGCTATACGGGCTACACCTTC. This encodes CASGSTIDGYTGYTF.

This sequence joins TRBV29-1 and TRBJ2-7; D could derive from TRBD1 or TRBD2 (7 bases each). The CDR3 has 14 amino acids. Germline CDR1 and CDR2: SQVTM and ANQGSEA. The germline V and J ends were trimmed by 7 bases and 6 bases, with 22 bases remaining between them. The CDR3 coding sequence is TGCAGCGCGAGCCCTAGCGGCTACAGGGGCGAGCAGTACTTC. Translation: CSASPSGYRGEQYF.